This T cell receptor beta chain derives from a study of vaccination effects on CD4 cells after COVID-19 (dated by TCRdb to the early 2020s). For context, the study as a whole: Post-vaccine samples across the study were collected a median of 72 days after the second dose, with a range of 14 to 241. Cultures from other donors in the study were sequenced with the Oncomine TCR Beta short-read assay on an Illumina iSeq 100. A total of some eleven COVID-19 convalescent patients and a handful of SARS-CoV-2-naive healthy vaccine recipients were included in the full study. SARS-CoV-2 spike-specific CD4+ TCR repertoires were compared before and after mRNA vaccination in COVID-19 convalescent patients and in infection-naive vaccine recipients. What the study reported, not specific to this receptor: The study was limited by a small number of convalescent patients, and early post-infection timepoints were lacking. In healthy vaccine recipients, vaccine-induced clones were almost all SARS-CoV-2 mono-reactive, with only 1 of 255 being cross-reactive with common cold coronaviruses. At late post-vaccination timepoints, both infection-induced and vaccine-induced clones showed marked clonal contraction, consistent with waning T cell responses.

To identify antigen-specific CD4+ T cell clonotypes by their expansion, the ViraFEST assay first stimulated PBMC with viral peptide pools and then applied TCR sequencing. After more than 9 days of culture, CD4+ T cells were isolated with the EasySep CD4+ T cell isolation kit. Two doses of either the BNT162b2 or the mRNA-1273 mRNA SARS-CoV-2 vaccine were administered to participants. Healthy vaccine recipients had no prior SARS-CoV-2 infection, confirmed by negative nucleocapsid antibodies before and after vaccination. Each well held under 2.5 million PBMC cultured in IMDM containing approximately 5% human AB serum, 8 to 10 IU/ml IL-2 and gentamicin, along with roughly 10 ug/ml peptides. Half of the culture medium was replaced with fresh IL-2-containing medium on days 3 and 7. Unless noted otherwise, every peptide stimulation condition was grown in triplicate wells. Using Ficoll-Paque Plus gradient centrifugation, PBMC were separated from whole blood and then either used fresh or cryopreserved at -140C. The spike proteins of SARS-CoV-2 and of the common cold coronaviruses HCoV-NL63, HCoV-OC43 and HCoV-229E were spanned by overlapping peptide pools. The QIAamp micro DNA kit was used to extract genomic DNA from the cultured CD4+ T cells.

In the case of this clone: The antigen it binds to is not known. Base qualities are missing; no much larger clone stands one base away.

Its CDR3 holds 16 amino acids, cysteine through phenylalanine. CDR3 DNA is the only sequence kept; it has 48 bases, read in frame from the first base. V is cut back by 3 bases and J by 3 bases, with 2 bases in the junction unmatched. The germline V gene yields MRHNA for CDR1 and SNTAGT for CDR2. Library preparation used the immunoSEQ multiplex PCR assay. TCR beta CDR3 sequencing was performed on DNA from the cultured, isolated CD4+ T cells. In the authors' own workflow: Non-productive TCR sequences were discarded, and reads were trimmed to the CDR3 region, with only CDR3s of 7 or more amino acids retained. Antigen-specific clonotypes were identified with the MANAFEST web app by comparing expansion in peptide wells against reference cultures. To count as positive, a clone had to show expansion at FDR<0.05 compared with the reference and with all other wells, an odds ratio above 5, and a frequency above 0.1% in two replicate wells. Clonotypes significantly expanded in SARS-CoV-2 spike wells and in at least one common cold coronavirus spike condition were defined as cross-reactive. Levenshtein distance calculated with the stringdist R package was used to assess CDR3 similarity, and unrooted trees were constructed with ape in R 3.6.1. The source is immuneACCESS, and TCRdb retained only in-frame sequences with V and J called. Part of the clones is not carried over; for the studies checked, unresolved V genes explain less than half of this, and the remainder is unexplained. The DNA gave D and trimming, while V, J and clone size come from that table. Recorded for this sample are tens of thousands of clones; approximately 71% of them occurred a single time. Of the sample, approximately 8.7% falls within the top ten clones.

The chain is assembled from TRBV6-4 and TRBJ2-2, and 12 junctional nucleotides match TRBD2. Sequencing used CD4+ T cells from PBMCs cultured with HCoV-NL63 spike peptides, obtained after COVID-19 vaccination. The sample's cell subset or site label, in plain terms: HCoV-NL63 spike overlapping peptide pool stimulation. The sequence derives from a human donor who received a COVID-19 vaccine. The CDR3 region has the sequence CASSDRLAGDTGELFF. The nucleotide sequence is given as TGTGCCAGCAGTGATCGACTAGCGGGAGACACCGGGGAGCTGTTTTTT.